The clone carrying this T cell receptor (beta chain) was seen a single time. The data belong to a study of blood T cell repertoires in COVID-19. Across the study: COVID-19 samples, acute and convalescent, were from the United States, Italy and Spain. T cells, B-cell-depleted T cells, or PBMCs supplied cDNA or gDNA.

This CDR3 is 14 amino acids long. J was trimmed by 6 bases and V by 2 bases; bases with no gene match: 4. Germline V lookup: CDR1 SGHRS, CDR2 YFSETQ. Source study methods: Amplified reference gene primers provided the basis for estimating nucleated cell counts. Clones were sequenced by immunoSEQ multiplex PCR, and TCRdb holds only the in-frame ones, with some missing. The D gene and trimming were derived from the DNA, and the V and J assignments and clone size from that table. The sample includes 130,000 to 150,000 clones, around 84% of them seen just once. This sequence was found in a woman between 45 and 60 years old with acute or convalescent COVID-19. This sequence joins TRBV5-1 and TRBJ1-2; TRBD1 matches at 10 bases. Sequencing was performed on peripheral blood. The CDR3 DNA is TGCGCCAGCAGCTTCGCGACAGGGGGCGATGGCTACACCTTC. Its protein is CASSFATGGDGYTF. The full variable domain, rest sourced from reference TRBV5-1 and TRBJ1-2, is KAGVTQTPRYLIKTRGQQVTLSCSPISGHRSVSWYQQTPGQGLQFLFEYFSETQRNKGNFPGRFSGRQFSNSRSEMNVSTLELGDSALYLCASSFATGGDGYTFGSGTRLTVV.